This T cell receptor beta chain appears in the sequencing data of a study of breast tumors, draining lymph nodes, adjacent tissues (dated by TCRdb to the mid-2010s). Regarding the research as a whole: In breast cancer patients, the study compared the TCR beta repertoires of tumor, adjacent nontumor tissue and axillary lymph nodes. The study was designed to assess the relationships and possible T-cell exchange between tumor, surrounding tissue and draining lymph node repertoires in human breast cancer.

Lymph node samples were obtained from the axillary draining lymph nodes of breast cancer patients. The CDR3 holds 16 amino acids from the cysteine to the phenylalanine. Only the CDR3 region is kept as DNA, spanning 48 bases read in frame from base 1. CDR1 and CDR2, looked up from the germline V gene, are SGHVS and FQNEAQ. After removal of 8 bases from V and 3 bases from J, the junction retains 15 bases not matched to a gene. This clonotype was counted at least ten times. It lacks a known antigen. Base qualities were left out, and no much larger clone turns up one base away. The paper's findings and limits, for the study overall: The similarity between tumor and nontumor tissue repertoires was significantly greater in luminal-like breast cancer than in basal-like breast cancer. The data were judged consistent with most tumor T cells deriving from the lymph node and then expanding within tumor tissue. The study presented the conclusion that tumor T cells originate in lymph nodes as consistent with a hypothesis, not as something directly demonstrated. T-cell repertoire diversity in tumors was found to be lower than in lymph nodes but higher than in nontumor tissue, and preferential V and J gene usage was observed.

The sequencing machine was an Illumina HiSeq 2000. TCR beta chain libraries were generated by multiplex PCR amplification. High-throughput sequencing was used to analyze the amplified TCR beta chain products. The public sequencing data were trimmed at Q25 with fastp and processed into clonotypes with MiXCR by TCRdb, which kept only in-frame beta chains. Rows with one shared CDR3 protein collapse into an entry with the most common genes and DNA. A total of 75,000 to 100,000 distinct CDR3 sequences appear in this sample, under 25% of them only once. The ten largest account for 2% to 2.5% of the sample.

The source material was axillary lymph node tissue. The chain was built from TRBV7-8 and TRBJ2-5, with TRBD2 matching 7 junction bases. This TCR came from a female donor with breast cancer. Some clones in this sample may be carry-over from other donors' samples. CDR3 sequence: CASVGRERSLEETQYF. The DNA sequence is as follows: TGTGCCAGCGTGGGGCGGGAGAGAAGTTTAGAAGAGACCCAGTACTTC.